Reported below is one T cell receptor (beta chain). This sample stems from a study of blood T cell repertoires in COVID-19. Study in general: Whether acute or convalescent, the COVID-19 samples came from the United States, Italy and Spain.

Enrolled through a virtual design, the participants were between about 18 and 100 years of age and came from some 25 US areas. For recovered donors of Cohort 3, there were two negative PCRs, clearance, or symptom resolution. The CDR3 has 15 amino acids. The junction had 6 bases not matched to a gene; V was cut back by 3 bases and J by 1 base. Per germline, CDR1 GTSNPN and CDR2 SVGIG (reference sequence). Using immunoSEQ multiplex PCR, the repertoire was profiled, and TCRdb retains in-frame clones only, with some absent. The table shows roughly 130,000 clones, with approximately 83% occurring only once.

The V and J genes are TRBV30 and TRBJ1-5; 7 bases are shared with TRBD1. Specimen: PBMCs or T cells enriched from blood (not recorded which). The receptor's source is a man aged 50 to 59 who had recovered from COVID-19. The CDR3 nucleotides read TGTGCCTGGAGGACAAGGGGGCGAAGCAATCAGCCCCAGCATTTT. It is translated as CAWRTRGRSNQPQHF.